The following is a T cell receptor beta chain sequence with its context. The data are from a study of blood T cell repertoires in COVID-19. The V end was cut by 3 bases, the J end by 7 bases, with 16 bases between. Germline loops: CDR1 LGHDT, CDR2 YNNKEL (reference sequence). CDR3 length: 15 amino acids. Profiling relied on immunoSEQ multiplex PCR, and the TCRdb table lists in-frame clones only, not all of them. The data hold about 250,000 clones, with 70% to 90% observed a single time. This sequence was found in a woman aged 45-65 years with acute COVID-19. Sequences were obtained from PBMCs or T cells enriched from blood (not recorded which). V is TRBV3-1 (or the pseudogene TRBV3-2) and J is TRBJ2-1, with TRBD2 as a possible D gene (6 bases). Written as DNA, the CDR3 is TGTGCCAGCAGCCAGGGGGGAAGGCTGGCAAATGAGCAGTTCTTC. This translates into CASSQGGRLANEQFF.